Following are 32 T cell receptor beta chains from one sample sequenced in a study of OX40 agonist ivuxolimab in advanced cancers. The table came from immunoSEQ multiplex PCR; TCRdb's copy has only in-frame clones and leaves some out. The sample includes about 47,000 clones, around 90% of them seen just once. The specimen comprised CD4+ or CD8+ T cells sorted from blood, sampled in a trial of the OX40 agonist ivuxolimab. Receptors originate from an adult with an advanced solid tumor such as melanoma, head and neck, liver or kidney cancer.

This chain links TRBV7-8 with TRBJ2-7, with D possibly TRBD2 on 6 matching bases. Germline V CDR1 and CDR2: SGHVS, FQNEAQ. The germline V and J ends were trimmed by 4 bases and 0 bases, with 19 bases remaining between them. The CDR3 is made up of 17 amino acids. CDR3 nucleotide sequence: TGTGCCAGCAGCTCCGTTTTTCAGGACGGGAGCTCCTACGAGCAGTACTTC. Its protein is CASSSVFQDGSSYEQYF.

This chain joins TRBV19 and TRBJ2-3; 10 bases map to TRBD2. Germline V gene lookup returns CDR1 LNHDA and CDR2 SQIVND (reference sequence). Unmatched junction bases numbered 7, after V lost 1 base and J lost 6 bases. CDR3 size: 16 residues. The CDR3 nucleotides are TGTGCCAGTAGTATAGGGCCGGGACTAGCGTTCGATACGCAGTATTTT. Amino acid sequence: CASSIGPGLAFDTQYF.

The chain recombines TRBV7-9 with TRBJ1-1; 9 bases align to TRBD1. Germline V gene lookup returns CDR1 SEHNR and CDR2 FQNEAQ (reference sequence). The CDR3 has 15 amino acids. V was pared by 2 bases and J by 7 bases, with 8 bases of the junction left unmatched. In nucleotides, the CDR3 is TGTGCCAGCAGCTTAAGGGGACAGGGATATGTTGAAGCTTTCTTT. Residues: CASSLRGQGYVEAFF.

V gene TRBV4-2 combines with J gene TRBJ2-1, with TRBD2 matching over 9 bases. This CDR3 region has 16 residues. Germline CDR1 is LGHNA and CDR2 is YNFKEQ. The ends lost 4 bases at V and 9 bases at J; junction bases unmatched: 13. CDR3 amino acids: CASSRTAGGDGTEQFF. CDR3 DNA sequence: TGTGCCAGCAGCCGTACGGCGGGAGGGGATGGCACTGAGCAGTTCTTC.

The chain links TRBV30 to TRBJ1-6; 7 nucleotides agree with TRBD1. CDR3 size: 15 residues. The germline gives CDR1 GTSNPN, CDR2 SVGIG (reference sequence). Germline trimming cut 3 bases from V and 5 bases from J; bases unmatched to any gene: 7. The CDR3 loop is CAWSAYTGDNSPLHF. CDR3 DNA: TGTGCCTGGAGCGCCTACACAGGGGATAATTCACCCCTCCACTTT.

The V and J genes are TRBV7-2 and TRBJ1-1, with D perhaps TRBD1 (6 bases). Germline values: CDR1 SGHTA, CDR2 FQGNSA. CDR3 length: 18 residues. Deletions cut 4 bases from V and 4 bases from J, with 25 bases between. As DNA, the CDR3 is TGTGCCAGCAGCTCAAGCCAATCAGGGGCCCTGCGAAGCACTGAAGCTTTCTTT. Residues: CASSSSQSGALRSTEAFF.

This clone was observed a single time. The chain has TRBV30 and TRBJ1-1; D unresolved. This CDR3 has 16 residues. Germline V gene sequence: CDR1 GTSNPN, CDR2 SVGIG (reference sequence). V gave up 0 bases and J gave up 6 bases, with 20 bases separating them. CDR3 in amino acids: CAWSVHRGLGLSEAFF. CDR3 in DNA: TGTGCCTGGAGTGTCCACCGGGGTTTGGGCTTGTCTGAAGCTTTCTTT.

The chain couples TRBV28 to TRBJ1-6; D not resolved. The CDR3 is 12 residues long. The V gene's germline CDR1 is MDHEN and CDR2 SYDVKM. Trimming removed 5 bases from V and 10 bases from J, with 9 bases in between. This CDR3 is CASSTMASPLHF. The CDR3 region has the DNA TGTGCCAGCAGTACGATGGCCTCACCCCTCCACTTT.

CDR3 sequence reads: CASSNRNYEQYF. CDR3 nucleotides: TGTGCCAGCAGCAACAGAAACTACGAGCAGTACTTC. The gene calls are TRBV28 and TRBJ2-7; no definite D call. The germline V and J ends were trimmed by 6 bases and 3 bases, with 9 bases remaining between them. CDR1 is MDHEN and CDR2 is SYDVKM in the germline V gene. CDR3 length: 12 amino acids.

DNA of the CDR3: TGTGCCAGCAGTTATAGCGGGAGGAGCACAGATACGCAGTATTTT. Translating it yields CASSYSGRSTDTQYF. The V gene is TRBV27, the J gene TRBJ2-3, with 10 bases matching TRBD2. The germline gives CDR1 MNHEY, CDR2 SMNVEV (reference sequence). CDR3 length equals 15 residues. The trim removed 4 bases at V and 0 bases at J, leaving 1 base unmatched.

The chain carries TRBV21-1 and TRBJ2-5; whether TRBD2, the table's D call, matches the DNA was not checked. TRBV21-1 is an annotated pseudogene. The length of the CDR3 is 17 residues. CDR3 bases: TGTGCCAGCAGCAAAGCGCTAGCGACAGAGTACCAAGAGACCCAGTACTTC. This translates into CASSKALATEYQETQYF.

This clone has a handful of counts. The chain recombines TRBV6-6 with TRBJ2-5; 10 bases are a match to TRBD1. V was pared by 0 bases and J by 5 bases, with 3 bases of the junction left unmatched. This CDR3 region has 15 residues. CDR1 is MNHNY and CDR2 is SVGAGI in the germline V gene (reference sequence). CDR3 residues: CASSYSTGGIETQYF. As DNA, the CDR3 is TGTGCCAGCAGTTACTCGACAGGGGGCATTGAGACCCAGTACTTC.

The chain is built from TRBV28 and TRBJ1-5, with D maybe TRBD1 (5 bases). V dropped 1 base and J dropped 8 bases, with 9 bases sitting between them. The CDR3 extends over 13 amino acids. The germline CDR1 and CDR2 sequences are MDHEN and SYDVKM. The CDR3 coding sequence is TGTGCCAGCAGTTTATCGGAGGGGAAGCCCCAGCATTTT. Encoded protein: CASSLSEGKPQHF.

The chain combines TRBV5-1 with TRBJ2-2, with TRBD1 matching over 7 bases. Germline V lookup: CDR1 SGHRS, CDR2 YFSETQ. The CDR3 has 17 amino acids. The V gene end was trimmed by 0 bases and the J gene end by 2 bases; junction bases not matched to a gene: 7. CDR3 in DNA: TGCGCCAGCAGCTTGGGACACCGGGACAGTAACACCGGGGAGCTGTTTTTT. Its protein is CASSLGHRDSNTGELFF.

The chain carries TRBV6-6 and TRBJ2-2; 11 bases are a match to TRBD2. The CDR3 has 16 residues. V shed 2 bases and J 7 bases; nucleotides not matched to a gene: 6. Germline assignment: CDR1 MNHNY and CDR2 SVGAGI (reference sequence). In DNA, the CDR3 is TGTGCCAGCAGTTACGAACTAGCGGGAGTGGACGGGGAGCTGTTTTTT. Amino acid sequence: CASSYELAGVDGELFF.

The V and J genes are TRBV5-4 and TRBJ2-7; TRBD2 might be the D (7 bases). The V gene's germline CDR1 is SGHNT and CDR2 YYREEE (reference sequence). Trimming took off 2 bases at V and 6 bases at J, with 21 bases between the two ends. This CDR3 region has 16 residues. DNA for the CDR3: TGTGCCAGCAGCTTTGGTCGGGGGGCTAGCATCGGCGAGCAGTACTTC. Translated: CASSFGRGASIGEQYF.

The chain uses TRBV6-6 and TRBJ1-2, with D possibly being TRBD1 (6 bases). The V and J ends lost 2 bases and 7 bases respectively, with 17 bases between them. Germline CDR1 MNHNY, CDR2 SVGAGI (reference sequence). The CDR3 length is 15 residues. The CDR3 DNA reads TGTGCCAGCAGTTACGAAGGGACAAGAGGTTTTGGCTACACCTTC. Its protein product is CASSYEGTRGFGYTF.

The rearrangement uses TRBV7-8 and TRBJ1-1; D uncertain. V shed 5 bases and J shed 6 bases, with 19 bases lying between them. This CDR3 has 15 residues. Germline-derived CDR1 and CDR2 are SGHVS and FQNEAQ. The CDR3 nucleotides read TGTGCCAGCAGCGAGAGACGGTTATTTGCCGCTGAAGCTTTCTTT. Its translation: CASSERRLFAAEAFF.

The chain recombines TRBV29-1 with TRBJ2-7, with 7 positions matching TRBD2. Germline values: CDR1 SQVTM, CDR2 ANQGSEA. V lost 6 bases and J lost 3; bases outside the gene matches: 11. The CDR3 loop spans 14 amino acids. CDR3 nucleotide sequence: TGCAGCGTGGCCAGCGGGAATACGGACTACGAGCAGTACTTC. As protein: CSVASGNTDYEQYF.

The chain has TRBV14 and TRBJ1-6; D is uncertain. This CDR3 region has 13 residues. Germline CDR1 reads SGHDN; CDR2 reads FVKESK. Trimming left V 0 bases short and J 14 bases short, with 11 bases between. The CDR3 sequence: CASSQDRIGTLHF. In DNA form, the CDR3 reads TGTGCCAGCAGCCAAGATCGGATCGGGACCCTCCACTTT.

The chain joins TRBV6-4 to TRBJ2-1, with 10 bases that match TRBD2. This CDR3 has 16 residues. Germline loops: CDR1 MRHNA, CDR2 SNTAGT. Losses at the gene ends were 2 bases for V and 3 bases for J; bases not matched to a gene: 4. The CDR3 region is CASSDHIAGGYNEQFF. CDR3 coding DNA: TGTGCCAGCAGTGACCATATAGCGGGAGGCTACAATGAGCAGTTCTTC.

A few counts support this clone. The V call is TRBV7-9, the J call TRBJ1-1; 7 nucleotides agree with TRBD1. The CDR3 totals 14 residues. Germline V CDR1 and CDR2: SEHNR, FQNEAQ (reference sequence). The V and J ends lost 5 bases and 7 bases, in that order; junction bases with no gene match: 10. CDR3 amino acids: CASSQRQGRGEAFF. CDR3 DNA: TGTGCCAGCAGCCAGCGACAGGGTAGGGGTGAAGCTTTCTTT. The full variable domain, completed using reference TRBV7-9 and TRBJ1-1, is DTGVSQNPRHKITKRGQNVTFRCDPISEHNRLYWYRQTLGQGPEFLTYFQNEAQLEKSRLLSDRFSAERPKGSFSTLEIQRTEQGDSAMYLCASSQRQGRGEAFFGQGTRLTVV.

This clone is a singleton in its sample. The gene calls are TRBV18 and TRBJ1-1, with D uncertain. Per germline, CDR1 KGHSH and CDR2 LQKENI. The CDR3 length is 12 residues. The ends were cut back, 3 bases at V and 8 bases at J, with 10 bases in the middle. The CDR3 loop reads CASSPTSNEAFF. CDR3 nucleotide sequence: TGTGCCAGCTCACCTACCTCGAACGAAGCTTTCTTT.

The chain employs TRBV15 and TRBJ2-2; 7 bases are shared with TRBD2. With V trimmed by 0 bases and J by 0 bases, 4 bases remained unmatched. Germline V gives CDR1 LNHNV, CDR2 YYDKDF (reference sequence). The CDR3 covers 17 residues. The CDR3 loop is CATSRDLLAANTGELFF. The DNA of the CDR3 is TGTGCCACCAGCAGAGACCTTCTAGCGGCGAACACCGGGGAGCTGTTTTTT.

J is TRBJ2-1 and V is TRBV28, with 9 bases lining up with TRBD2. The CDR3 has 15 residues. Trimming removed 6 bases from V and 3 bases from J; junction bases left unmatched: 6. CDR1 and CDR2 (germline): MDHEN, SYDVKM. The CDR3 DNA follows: TGTGCCAGCAGCTCTAGCGGGGAGAACTACAATGAGCAGTTCTTC. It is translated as CASSSSGENYNEQFF.

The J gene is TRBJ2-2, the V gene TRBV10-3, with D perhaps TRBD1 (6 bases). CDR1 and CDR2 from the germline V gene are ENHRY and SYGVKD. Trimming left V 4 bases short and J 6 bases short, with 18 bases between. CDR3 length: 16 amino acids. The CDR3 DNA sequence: TGTGCCATCAGTGTGGGTCGGACAGTCAACGCCGGGGAGCTGTTTTTT. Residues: CAISVGRTVNAGELFF.

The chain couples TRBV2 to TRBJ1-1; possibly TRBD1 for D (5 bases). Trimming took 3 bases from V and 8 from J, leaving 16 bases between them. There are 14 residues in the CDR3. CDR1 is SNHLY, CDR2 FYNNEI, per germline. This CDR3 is CASSEGGLMDEAFF. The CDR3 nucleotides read TGTGCCAGCAGTGAGGGGGGGTTAATGGACGAAGCTTTCTTT.

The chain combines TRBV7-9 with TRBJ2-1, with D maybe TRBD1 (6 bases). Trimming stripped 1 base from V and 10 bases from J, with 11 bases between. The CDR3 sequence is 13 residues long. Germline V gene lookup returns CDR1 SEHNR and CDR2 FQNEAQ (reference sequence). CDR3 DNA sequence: TGTGCCAGCAGCTTAGGGGGGCCCCGAGAGCAGTTCTTC. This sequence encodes CASSLGGPREQFF.

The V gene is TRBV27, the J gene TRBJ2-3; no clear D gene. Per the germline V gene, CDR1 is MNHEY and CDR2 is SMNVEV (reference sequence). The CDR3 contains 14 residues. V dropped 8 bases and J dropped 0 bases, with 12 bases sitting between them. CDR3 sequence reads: CASAPLWSTDTQYF. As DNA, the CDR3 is TGTGCCAGCGCCCCGCTCTGGAGCACAGATACGCAGTATTTT.

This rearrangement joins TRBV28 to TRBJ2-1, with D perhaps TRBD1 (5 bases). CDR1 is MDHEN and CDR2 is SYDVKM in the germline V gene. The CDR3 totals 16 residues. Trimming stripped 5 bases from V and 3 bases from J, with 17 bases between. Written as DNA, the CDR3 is TGTGCCAGCAGTGGGCCGACAGCCCCAGGCTACAATGAGCAGTTCTTC. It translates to CASSGPTAPGYNEQFF.

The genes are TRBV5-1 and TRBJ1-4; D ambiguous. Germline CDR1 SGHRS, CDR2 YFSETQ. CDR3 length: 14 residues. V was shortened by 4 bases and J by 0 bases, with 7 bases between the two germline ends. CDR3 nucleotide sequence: TGCGCCAGCAGCCCGACCGCAACTAATGAAAAACTGTTTTTT. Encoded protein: CASSPTATNEKLFF.

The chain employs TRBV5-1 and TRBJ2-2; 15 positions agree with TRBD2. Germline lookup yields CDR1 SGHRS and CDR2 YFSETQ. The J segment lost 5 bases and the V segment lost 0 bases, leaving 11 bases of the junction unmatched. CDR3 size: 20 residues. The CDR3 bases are TGCGCCAGCAGCTTGGGGATTCCGGGACTAGCGGGAGGAAGGACCGGGGAGCTGTTTTTT. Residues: CASSLGIPGLAGGRTGELFF.